Many counts were recorded for the clone carrying this TCR beta chain. CDR3 size: 13 residues. V dropped 3 bases and J dropped 6; count of bases not matched to a gene: 3. The data derive from a study of blood T cells in healthy people across ages. Together with a sample-barcoded 5' primer, a J-beta primer mix was included in a second PCR lasting about 6 to 11 cycles. A template-switch adaptor that had 12 random nucleotides put a tag on each cDNA molecule. TCRdb re-derived calls from the 5' RACE reads in MiXCR, one entry per CDR3 protein. The sample holds roughly 800,000 distinct CDR3 sequences, roughly 24% seen once. A further study also used this sample, focusing on T cells of mothers and their children. Per that study: Mothers yielded over 9.5 million CDR3 reads, children about 3.1 million each.

The sample comprised blood. The gene calls are TRBV12-3 or TRBV12-4 and TRBJ2-3; 7 nucleotides match TRBD2. The TCR was taken from a boy younger than 18 in good health. CDR3 in amino acids: CASSLSGADTQYF. CDR3 coding DNA: TGTGCCAGCAGTTTGAGCGGGGCTGATACGCAGTATTTT.